The clone carrying this T cell receptor beta chain was detected only once. What it binds is unknown. This entry is derived from a study of shared clonotypes between healthy human individuals. The wider study: Each donor had three CD4 naive, three CD4 memory, two CD8 naive and one CD8 memory plate.

The CD4+ fraction was divided into a CD45RA+ naive subset and a CD45RA-negative memory subset. The CDR3 has 11 amino acids. V dropped 6 bases and J dropped 8 bases, with 11 bases sitting between them. Germline V CDR1 and CDR2: SNHLY, FYNNEI. Study conclusions and caveats: Some clonotypes were shared by all four sorted-subset donors, while others were not shared. The non-shared ones had lower generation probabilities than the shared ones.

Libraries were prepared by immunoSEQ multiplex PCR; TCRdb keeps only in-frame clonotypes and omits some of them. The sample has millions of clones; around 94% are singletons. This receptor was identified in a man aged 18-30 years in good health. The material sequenced was naive CD4+ T cells sorted from blood. As to subset: CD45RA+ positively selected. The chain has TRBV2 and TRBJ2-7; no firm D call. In DNA form, the CDR3 reads TGTGCCAGCAGGAGTTCCTCTCAGCAGTACTTC. Its translation is CASRSSSQQYF.